This TCR beta chain was retrieved from a study of cytomegalovirus exposure and HLA in healthy donors. Study-level findings and limits: In a later analysis, the majority of CMV-associated beta chains seemingly showed HLA restriction. Relative to equally common others, HLA-associated TCR beta chains showed greater clonal expansion in a later analysis.

On this clone itself: Its specificity is not known. An end of the junction does not agree with germline; a read error may underlie this.

The PCR employed 60 Vbeta primers together with 13 Jbeta primers. Assay: immunoSEQ multiplex PCR; the TCRdb copy retains only in-frame clones and omits some. There are about 190,000 clones in the sample; around 87% occur only once, and 1.3% lies in the top ten. Germline-derived CDR1 and CDR2 are SEHNR and FQNEAQ (reference sequence). There are 18 residues in the CDR3. Sequenced sample: PBMCs. The receptor comes from a man younger than 45 in good health and CMV-seronegative. This sequence joins TRBV7-9 and TRBJ2-1, with TRBD2 matching over 13 bases. DNA of the CDR3: TGTTCCAGCAGCTTCCAACTAGCGGGGGGGCCTGCTGAGGATGAGCAGTTCTTC. Protein sequence: CSSSFQLAGGPAEDEQFF.